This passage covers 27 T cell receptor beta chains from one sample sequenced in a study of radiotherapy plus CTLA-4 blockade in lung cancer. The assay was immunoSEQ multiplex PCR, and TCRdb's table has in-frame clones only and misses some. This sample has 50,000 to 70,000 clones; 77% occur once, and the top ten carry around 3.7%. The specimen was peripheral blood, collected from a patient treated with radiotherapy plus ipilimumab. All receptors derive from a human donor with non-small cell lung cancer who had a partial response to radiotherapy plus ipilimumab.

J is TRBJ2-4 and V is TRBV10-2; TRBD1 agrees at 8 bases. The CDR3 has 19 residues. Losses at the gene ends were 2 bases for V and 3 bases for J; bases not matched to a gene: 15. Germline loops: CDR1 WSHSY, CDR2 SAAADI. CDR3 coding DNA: TGCGCCAGCAGTGAGGTGGGAATTGTACAGGGGGGCGACAAAAACATTCAGTACTTC. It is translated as CASSEVGIVQGGDKNIQYF.

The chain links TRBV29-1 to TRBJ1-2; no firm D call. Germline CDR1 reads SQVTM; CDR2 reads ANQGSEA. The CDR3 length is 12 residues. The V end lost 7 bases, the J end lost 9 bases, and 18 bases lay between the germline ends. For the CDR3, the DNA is TGCAGCGCCGGCGGGCTAATGAGGAGCTACACCTTC. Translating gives CSAGGLMRSYTF.

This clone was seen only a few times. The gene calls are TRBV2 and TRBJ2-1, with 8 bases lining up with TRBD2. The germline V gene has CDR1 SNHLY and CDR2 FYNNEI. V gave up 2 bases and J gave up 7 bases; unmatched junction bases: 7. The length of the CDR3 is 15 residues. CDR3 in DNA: TGTGCCAGCAGTGAATTAGCGGGACTAGGGAATGAGCAGTTCTTC. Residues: CASSELAGLGNEQFF.

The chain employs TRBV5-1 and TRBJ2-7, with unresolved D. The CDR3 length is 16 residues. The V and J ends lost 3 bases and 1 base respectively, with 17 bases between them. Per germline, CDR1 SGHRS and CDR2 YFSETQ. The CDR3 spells CASSSRGNWLSYEQYF. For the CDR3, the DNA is TGCGCCAGCAGCTCACGAGGCAACTGGCTATCCTACGAGCAGTACTTC.

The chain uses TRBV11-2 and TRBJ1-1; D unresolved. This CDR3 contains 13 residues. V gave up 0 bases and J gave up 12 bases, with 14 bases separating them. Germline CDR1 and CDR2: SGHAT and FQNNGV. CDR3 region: CASSLDAGGLTFF. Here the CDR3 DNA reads TGTGCCAGCAGCTTAGATGCGGGAGGTTTAACTTTCTTT.

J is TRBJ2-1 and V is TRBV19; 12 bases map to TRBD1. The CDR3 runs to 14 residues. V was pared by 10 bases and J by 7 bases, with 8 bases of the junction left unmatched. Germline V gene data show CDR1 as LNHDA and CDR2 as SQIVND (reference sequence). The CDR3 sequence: CATKRDRGRNEQFF. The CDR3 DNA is TGTGCCACCAAAAGGGACAGGGGGCGGAATGAGCAGTTCTTC.

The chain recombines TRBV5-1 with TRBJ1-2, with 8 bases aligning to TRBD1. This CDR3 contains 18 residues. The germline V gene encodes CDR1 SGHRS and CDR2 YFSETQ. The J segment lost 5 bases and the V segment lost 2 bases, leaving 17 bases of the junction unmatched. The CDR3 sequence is CASSFGGGQGSSGYGYTF. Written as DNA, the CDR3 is TGCGCCAGCAGCTTCGGAGGAGGACAGGGCTCCTCCGGATATGGCTACACCTTC.

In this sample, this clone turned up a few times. CDR3 residues: CASSLRGTGGLSTDTQYF. CDR3 bases: TGTGCCAGCAGCTTAAGAGGGACAGGGGGCCTCAGCACAGATACGCAGTATTTT. The chain has TRBV7-2 and TRBJ2-3; TRBD1 matches at 12 bases. Unmatched junction bases numbered 6, after V lost 2 bases and J lost 0 bases. The CDR3 has 18 residues. Looked up from germline, CDR1 is SGHTA and CDR2 is FQGNSA. Filled out from reference TRBV7-2 and TRBJ2-3, the complete variable domain reads GAGVSQSPSNKVTEKGKDVELRCDPISGHTALYWYRQSLGQGLEFLIYFQGNSAPDKSGLPSDRFSAERTGGSVSTLTIQRTQQEDSAVYLCASSLRGTGGLSTDTQYFGPGTRLTVL.

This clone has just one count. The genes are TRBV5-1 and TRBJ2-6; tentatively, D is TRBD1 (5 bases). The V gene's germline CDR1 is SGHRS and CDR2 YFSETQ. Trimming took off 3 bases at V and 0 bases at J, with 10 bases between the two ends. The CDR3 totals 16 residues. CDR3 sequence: CASSSTVVSGANVLTF. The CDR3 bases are TGCGCCAGCAGCTCGACAGTTGTCTCTGGGGCCAACGTCCTGACTTTC.

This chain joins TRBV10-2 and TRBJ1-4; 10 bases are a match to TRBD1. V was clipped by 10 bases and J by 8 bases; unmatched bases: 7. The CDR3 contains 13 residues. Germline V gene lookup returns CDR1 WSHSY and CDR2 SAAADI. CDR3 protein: CATGQGVGEKLFF. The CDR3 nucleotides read TGCGCCACCGGACAGGGGGTCGGAGAAAAACTGTTTTTT.

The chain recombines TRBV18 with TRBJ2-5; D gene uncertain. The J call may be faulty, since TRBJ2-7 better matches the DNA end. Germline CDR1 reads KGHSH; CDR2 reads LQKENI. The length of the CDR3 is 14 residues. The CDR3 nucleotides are TGTGCCAGCTCACCACCCATGCCCTCCTACGAGCAGTACTTC. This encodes CASSPPMPSYEQYF.

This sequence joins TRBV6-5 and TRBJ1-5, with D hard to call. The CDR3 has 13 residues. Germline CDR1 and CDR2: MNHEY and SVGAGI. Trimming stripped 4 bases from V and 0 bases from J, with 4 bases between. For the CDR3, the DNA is TGTGCCAGCAGTTTAAATAGCAATCAGCCCCAGCATTTT. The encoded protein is CASSLNSNQPQHF.

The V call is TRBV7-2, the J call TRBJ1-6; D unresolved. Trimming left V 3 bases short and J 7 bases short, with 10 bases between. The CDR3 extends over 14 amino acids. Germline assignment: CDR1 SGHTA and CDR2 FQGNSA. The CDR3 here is CASSLLRENSPLHF. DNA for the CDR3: TGTGCCAGCAGCTTGTTGCGGGAGAATTCACCCCTCCACTTT.

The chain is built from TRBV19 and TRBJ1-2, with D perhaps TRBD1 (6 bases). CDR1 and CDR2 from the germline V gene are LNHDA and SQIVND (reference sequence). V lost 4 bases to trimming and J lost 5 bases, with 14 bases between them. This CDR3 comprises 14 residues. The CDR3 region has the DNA TGTGCCAGTAGTACACGGACAGCCCGTTATGGCTACACCTTC. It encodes CASSTRTARYGYTF. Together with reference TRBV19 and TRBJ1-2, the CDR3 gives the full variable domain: DGGITQSPKYLFRKEGQNVTLSCEQNLNHDAMYWYRQDPGQGLRLIYYSQIVNDFQKGDIAEGYSVSREKKESFPLTVTSAQKNPTAFYLCASSTRTARYGYTFGSGTRLTVV.

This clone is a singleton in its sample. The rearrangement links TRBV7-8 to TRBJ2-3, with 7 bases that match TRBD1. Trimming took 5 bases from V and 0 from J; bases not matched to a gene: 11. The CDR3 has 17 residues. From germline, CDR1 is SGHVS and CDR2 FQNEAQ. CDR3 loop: CASSHRDSYSSTDTQYF. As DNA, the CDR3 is TGTGCCAGCAGCCACCGGGACAGTTATAGTAGCACAGATACGCAGTATTTT.

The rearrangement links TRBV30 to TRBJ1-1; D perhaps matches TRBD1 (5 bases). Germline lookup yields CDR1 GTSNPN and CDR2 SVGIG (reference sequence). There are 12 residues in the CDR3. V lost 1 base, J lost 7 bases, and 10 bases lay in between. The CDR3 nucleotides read TGTGCCTGGAGTGAAAGGGGTATTGAAGCTTTCTTT. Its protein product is CAWSERGIEAFF.

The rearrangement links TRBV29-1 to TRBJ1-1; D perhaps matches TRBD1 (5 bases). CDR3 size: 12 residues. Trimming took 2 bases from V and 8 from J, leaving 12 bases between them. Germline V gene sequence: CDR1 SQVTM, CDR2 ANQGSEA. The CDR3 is CSVEIYSGEAFF. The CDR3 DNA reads TGCAGCGTTGAAATTTATTCAGGGGAAGCTTTCTTT. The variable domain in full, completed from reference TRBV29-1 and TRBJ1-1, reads SAVISQKPSRDICQRGTSLTIQCQVDSQVTMMFWYRQQPGQSLTLIATANQGSEATYESGFVIDKFPISRPNLTFSTLTVSNMSPEDSSIYLCSVEIYSGEAFFGQGTRLTVV.

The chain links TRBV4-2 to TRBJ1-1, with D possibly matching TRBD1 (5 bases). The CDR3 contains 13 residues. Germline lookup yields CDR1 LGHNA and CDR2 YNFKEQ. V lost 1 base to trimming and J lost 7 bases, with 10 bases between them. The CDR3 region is CASSQGWRGEAFF. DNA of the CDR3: TGTGCCAGCAGCCAAGGTTGGAGGGGTGAAGCTTTCTTT.

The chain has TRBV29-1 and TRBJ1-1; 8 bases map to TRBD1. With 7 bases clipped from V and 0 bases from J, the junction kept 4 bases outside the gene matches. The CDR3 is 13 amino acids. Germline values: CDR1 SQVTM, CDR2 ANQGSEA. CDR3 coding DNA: TGCAGCGCCCCGACAGGGGTGAACACTGAAGCTTTCTTT. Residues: CSAPTGVNTEAFF.

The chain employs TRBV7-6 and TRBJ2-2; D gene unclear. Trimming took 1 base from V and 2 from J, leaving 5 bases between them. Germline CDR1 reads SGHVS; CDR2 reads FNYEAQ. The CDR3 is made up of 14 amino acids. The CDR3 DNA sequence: TGTGCCAGCAGCTTAGTTCTAAACACCGGGGAGCTGTTTTTT. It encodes CASSLVLNTGELFF.

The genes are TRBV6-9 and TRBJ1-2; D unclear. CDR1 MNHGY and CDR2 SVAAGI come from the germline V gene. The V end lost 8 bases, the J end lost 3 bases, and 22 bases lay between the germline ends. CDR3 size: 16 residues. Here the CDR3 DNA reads TGTGCCAGCGAAACCTGGCAGGTCCTTCCGTACTATGGCTACACCTTC. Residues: CASETWQVLPYYGYTF.

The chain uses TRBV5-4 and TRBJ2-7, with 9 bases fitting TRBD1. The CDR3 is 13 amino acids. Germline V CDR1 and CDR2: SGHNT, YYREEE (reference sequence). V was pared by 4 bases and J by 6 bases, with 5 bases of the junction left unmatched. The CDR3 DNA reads TGTGCCAGCAGCCCGGGGACAGGGCTCGAGCAGTACTTC. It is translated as CASSPGTGLEQYF.

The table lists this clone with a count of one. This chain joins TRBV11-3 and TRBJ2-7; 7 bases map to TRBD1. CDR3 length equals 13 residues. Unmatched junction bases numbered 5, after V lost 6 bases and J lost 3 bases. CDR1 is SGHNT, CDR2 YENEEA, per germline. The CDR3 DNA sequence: TGTGCCAGCAGTAAAGGGGGCCTCTACGAGCAGTACTTC. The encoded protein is CASSKGGLYEQYF.

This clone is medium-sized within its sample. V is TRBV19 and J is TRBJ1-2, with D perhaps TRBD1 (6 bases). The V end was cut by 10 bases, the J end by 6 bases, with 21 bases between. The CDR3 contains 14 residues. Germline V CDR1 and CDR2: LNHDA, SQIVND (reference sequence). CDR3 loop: CATRDRRRYNGYTF. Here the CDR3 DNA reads TGTGCCACCCGCGACAGGAGGAGGTATAATGGCTACACCTTC.

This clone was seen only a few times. DNA for the CDR3: TGTGCCAGCAGCCCAGAGGACAGTCTCATTCAGTACTTC. Protein sequence: CASSPEDSLIQYF. The gene calls are TRBV7-9 and TRBJ2-4, with a possible D match to TRBD1 (6 bases). The V gene's germline CDR1 is SEHNR and CDR2 FQNEAQ (reference sequence). Trimming shortened V by 5 bases and J by 9 bases, and 14 bases separated the two germline ends. This CDR3 is 13 amino acids long.

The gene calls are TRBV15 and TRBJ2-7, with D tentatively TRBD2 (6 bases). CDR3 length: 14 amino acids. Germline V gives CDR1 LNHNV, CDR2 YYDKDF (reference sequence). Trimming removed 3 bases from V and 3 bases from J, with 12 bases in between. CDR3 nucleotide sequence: TGTGCCACCAGCAGGAGTAACGGGGGCTACGAGCAGTACTTC. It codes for CATSRSNGGYEQYF.

CDR3 sequence: CAWKGRDYEQYF. The CDR3, as DNA: TGTGCCTGGAAGGGCAGGGACTACGAGCAGTACTTC. J is TRBJ2-7 and V is TRBV30; TRBD1 is a possible D gene (5 bases). V was pared by 4 bases and J by 3 bases, with 10 bases between. The CDR3 has 12 residues. Germline V gives CDR1 GTSNPN, CDR2 SVGIG (reference sequence).